This T cell receptor beta chain appears in the sequencing data of a study of T cell responses to AZD1222 COVID-19 vaccine. Study-level findings and limits: Spike-specific TCR repertoires showed rising breadth and depth after two AZD1222 doses. Regions 160-218 and 743-854 dominated among vaccine-associated CD4 TCRs spanning spike. Donors were chiefly white British, with a greater number of females, and clonal diversity was perhaps underestimated.

TCRdb keeps only in-frame clones here, not all; method: immunoSEQ multiplex PCR. Among some 65,000 clones listed, 75% to 85% were seen once. The CDR3 covers 13 residues. The germline V and J ends were trimmed by 3 bases and 3 bases, with 8 bases remaining between them. On this clone itself: What it binds is not known.

This receptor was taken from an adult in good health. V is TRBV12-3 or TRBV12-4 and J is TRBJ1-1; D remains ambiguous. Sequencing used peripheral blood, obtained on day 0 of MenACWY control vaccination. In DNA, the CDR3 is TGTGCCAGCAGTTTCGGGGAAGACACTGAAGCTTTCTTT. It specifies CASSFGEDTEAFF.